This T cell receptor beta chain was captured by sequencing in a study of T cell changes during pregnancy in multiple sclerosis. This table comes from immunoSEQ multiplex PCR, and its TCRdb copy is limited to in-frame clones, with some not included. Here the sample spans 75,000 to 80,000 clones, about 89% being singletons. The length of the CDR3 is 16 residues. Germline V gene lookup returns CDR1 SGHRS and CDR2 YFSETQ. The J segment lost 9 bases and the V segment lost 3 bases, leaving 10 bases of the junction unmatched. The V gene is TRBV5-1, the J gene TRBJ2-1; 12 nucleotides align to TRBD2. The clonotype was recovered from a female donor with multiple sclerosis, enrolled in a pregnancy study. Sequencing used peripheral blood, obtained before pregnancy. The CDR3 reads CASSSGLAGLATEQFF. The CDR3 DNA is TGCGCCAGCAGCTCCGGACTAGCGGGGCTGGCAACTGAGCAGTTCTTC.